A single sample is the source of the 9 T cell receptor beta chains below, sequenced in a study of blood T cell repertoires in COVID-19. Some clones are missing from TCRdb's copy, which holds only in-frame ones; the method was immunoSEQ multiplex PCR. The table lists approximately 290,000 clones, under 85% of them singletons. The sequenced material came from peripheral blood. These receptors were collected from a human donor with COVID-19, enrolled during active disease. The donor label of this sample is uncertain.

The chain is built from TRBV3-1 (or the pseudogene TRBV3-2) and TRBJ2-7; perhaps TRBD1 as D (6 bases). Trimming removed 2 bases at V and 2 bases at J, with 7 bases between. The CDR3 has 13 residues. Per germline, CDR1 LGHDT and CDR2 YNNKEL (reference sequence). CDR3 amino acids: CASSQNRAYEQYF. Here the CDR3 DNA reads TGTGCCAGCAGCCAAAACAGGGCCTACGAGCAGTACTTC.

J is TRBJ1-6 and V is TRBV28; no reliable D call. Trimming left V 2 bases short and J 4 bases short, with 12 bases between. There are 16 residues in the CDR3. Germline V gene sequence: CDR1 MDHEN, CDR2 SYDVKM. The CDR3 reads CASSLRQGVYNSPLHF. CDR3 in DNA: TGTGCCAGCAGTTTAAGACAAGGTGTTTATAATTCACCCCTCCACTTT.

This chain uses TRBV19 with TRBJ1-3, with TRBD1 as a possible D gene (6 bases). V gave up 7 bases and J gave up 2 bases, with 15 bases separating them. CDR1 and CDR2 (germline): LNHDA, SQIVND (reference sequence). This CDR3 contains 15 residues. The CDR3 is CASTVVGGPGNTIYF. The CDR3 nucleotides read TGTGCCAGTACCGTCGTGGGGGGGCCTGGAAACACCATATATTTT.

DNA of the CDR3: TGTGCCAGCAGCTTATTTCGCGGCTATGGCTACACCTTC. Its protein product is CASSLFRGYGYTF. The chain carries TRBV7-2 and TRBJ1-2; the D is unclear. Germline V gene sequence: CDR1 SGHTA, CDR2 FQGNSA. The CDR3 runs to 13 residues. V lost 2 bases to trimming and J lost 4 bases, with 8 bases between them.

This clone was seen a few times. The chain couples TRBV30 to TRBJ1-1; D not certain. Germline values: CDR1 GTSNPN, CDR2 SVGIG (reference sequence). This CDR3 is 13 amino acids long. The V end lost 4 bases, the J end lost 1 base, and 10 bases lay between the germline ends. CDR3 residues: CAWTLGKNTEAFF. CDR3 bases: TGTGCCTGGACCCTGGGCAAGAACACTGAAGCTTTCTTT.

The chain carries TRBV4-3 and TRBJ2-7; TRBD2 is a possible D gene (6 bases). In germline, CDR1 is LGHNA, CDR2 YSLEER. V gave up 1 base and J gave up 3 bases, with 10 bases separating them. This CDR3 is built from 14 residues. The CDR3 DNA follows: TGCGCCAGCAGCCAAGGCTCTAGCGACTACGAGCAGTACTTC. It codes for CASSQGSSDYEQYF.

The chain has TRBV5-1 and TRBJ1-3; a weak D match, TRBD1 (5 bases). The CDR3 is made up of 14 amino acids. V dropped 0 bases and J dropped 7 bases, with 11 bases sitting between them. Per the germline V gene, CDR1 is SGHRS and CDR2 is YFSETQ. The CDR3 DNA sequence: TGCGCCAGCAGCTTGGCCCCCAGGGTGAACACCATATATTTT. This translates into CASSLAPRVNTIYF.

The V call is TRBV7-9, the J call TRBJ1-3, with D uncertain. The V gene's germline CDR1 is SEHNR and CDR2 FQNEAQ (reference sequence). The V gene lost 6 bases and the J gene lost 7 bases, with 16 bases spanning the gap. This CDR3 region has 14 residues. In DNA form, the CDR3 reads TGTGCCAGCAGACCTTCTTCTTATCGGAACACCATATATTTT. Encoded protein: CASRPSSYRNTIYF.

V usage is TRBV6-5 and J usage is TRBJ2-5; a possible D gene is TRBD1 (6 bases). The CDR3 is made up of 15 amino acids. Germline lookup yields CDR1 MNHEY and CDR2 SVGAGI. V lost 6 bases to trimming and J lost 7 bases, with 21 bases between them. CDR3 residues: CASRAYSQGIGTQYF. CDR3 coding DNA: TGTGCCAGCAGAGCATACTCACAGGGCATTGGGACCCAGTACTTC.